Listed below are T cell receptor beta chains from one sample, sequenced in a study of T-cell memory formation after mild COVID-19. TCRdb ran MiXCR on the 5' RACE reads and lists one entry per CDR3 protein. This sample has almost 550,000 distinct CDR3 sequences, with roughly 20% found just once. Source material: PBMCs or a T cell subset sorted from them (not recorded which). These receptors all stem from an adult woman who had mild COVID-19 (a few samples of this study predate the infection). Cell type and time point are not known. The conserved cysteine and the conserved F or W are not part of the CDR3 here.

>TRBJ2-3|TRBV5-1
ASSFRDTDTQY
>TRBJ2-1|TRBV4-3
ASSHDGLAGNYNEQF
>TRBJ1-4|TRBV7-9
ASSSPGGARLF
>TRBJ1-2|TRBV5-1
ASSYFDRDGGYT
>TRBJ1-1|TRBV7-2
ASSRTGMSTEAF
>TRBJ2-7|TRBV6-5
ASSYSTGGYEQY
>TRBJ1-2|TRBV2
ASSVLLGQGVNYGYT
>TRBJ2-1|TRBV5-1
ASSSGTSGNSRF
>TRBJ1-2|TRBV20-1
SVTLRGQGSYGYT
>TRBJ2-1|TRBV7-8
ASSPCGAGESDEQF
>TRBJ2-1|TRBV4-1
ASSQDTQYNYNEQF
>TRBJ2-5|TRBV5-4
ASSLAGGLQETQY
>TRBJ2-3|TRBV24-1
ATSEASGRHSDTQY
>TRBJ1-6|TRBV20-1
SAPGWTGYSPLH
>TRBJ1-6|TRBV11-1
ASSPGQFNSPLH
>TRBJ2-1|TRBV12-3/TRBV12-4
ASSLSQGLRNEQF
>TRBJ2-1|TRBV20-1
SAQTGVRRESSAF